This T cell receptor beta chain was identified during a study of graft-versus-host responses after intestinal transplantation. This CDR3 comprises 15 residues. J gave up 4 bases and V 2 bases, and 2 bases lay outside the gene matches. Germline V lookup: CDR1 MGHRA, CDR2 YSYEKL. As concerns this clone: Its target is not known.

Only in-frame clones appear in the TCRdb table, and some are missing; sequencing was by immunoSEQ multiplex PCR. Among about 47,000 clones listed, approximately 95% were seen once. The starting material was unstimulated CD8+ T cells sorted from spleen or lymph node cells, obtained before transplant. The chain links TRBV4-1 to TRBJ2-1, with 10 bases matching TRBD2. The origin of this receptor is a human donor who was the organ donor for an intestinal transplant. The CDR3 protein is CASSQNSGGYNEQFF. For the CDR3, the DNA is TGCGCCAGCAGCCAAAATAGCGGGGGGTACAATGAGCAGTTCTTC.